This T cell receptor beta chain was sequenced in a study of patients and donors after allogeneic stem cell transplantation. This clonotype turned up a few times. The V and J ends lost 6 bases and 5 bases respectively, with 11 bases between them. Germline V gene lookup returns CDR1 SNHLY and CDR2 FYNNEI. The CDR3 length is 12 residues. One entry per CDR3 protein, called by TCRdb with MiXCR from the RT-PCR reads. Of approximately 410,000 distinct CDR3 sequences in the sample, 16% are singletons; the top ten hold 7.2%. The sequence was collected from a human donor who was either an allogeneic HSCT recipient or a stem cell or donor lymphocyte infusion donor (not recorded which). It is not recorded whose cells these are; they may come from a transplant donor. The chain has TRBV2 and TRBJ2-7; maybe TRBD1 (5 bases). The specimen sequenced was blood, either unsorted or a sorted T cell fraction (not recorded which). The CDR3 coding sequence is TGTGCCAGCAGGGACGACAGCGACGAGCAGTACTTC. Translation: CASRDDSDEQYF.